Each of the 20 T cell receptor beta chains below was sequenced from the same sample in a study of T-cell reconstitution after alpha-beta-depleted transplantation in children. For TCRbeta, the library was prepared with unique molecular identifiers. In TCRdb, the PCR reads were re-called with MiXCR into one record per CDR3 protein. The table lists some 300,000 distinct CDR3 sequences, about 9.4% of them singletons. This specimen consisted of PBMCs, obtained before TCRalphabeta/CD19-depleted stem cell transplant. These receptors were obtained from a boy under two years old with acute myeloid leukemia, due to receive a stem cell transplant.

This clonotype was detected only a few times. The gene calls are TRBV12-3 or TRBV12-4 and TRBJ2-7; 9 bases line up with TRBD1. V shed 6 bases, J shed 6 bases, and the junction held 12 bases outside the gene matches. The CDR3 is 15 residues long. The CDR3 loop reads CASSLTSTGGREQYF. In nucleotides, the CDR3 is TGTGCCAGCAGCCTAACCTCGACAGGGGGACGCGAGCAGTACTTC.

Many counts were recorded for this clonotype. The V and J genes are TRBV7-3 and TRBJ2-7; D assignment may be TRBD1 or TRBD2 (5 bases each). V was trimmed by 5 bases and J by 7 bases, leaving 18 bases between them. The germline V gene has CDR1 SGHTA and CDR2 FQGTGA. There are 14 residues in the CDR3. The CDR3 DNA reads as TGTGCCAGCAGCCCTGAATCCGGGGCGAGAGAGCAGTACTTC. It specifies CASSPESGAREQYF.

This clonotype appeared many times. The chain recombines TRBV4-3 with TRBJ1-1; no reliable D call. The length of the CDR3 is 15 residues. Germline V lookup: CDR1 LGHNA, CDR2 YSLEER. The V and J ends lost 5 bases and 4 bases respectively, with 17 bases between them. CDR3 bases: TGCGCCAGCAGCGACGTTGGGCTGGTGAGCACTGAAGCTTTCTTT. Translated, it gives CASSDVGLVSTEAFF.

The chain couples TRBV6-5 to TRBJ1-5; D remains ambiguous. The CDR3 contains 17 residues. CDR1 MNHEY and CDR2 SVGAGI come from the germline V gene. Trimming shortened V by 0 bases and J by 0 bases, and 12 bases separated the two germline ends. The CDR3 sequence: CASSYSLGGYSNQPQHF. The CDR3 DNA reads TGTGCCAGCAGTTACTCGTTGGGAGGGTATAGCAATCAGCCCCAGCATTTT.

On this clonotype: Just one base apart from a much larger clone, this may be a read error. V gene TRBV21-1 combines with J gene TRBJ1-2; TRBD1 is the table's D call and was not checked against the DNA. TRBV21-1 is a pseudogene locus. The length of the CDR3 is 13 residues. The CDR3 DNA sequence: TGTGCCAGCAGATGGACAGTGCAGTATGGCTACACCTTC. Translating it yields CASRWTVQYGYTF.

Many counts were recorded for this clonotype. The chain has TRBV12-3 or TRBV12-4 and TRBJ1-1; 11 bases are a match to TRBD1. The CDR3 spans 14 residues. Germline trimming cut 5 bases from V and 6 bases from J; bases unmatched to any gene: 5. The CDR3: CASSRTGGYSEAFF. The CDR3, as DNA: TGTGCCAGCAGTCGGACAGGGGGCTACTCTGAAGCTTTCTTT.

Comment on this clonotype: Given a much more abundant clone one base away, this may be a read error. The CDR3 protein is CVSRYGGQGAIYEQYF. The CDR3 DNA follows: TGTGTCAGCAGGTATGGAGGACAGGGGGCAATCTACGAGCAGTACTTC. The V gene is TRBV25-1, the J gene TRBJ2-7; 11 bases fit TRBD1. Germline CDR1 is MGHDK and CDR2 is SYGVNS. There are 16 residues in the CDR3.

This clonotype turned up a few times. The rearrangement links TRBV18 to TRBJ2-5; possibly TRBD1 for D (5 bases). The length of the CDR3 is 14 residues. Trimming cost V 2 bases and J 7 bases, with 14 bases left between them. Germline-derived CDR1 and CDR2 are KGHSH and LQKENI. CDR3 residues: CASSPSSGMGTQYF. CDR3 coding DNA: TGTGCCAGCTCACCAAGTTCAGGGATGGGGACCCAGTACTTC.

The chain carries TRBV4-3 and TRBJ2-1; 9 nucleotides align to TRBD2. The length of the CDR3 is 19 residues. The germline V gene has CDR1 LGHNA and CDR2 YSLEER. V lost 3 bases, J lost 3 bases, and 15 bases stayed unmatched. The CDR3 sequence is CASSHLLPGGSGSYNEQFF. CDR3 in DNA: TGCGCCAGCAGCCATCTCCTTCCGGGGGGTAGCGGGAGCTACAATGAGCAGTTCTTC.

In this sample, this clonotype turned up many times. The gene calls are TRBV20-1 and TRBJ2-5, with 13 bases that match TRBD2. The junction had 5 bases not matched to a gene; V was cut back by 5 bases and J by 5 bases. CDR3 size: 14 residues. CDR1 and CDR2 from the germline V gene are DFQATT and SNEGSKA (reference sequence). The CDR3 spells CSASRTSGSETQYF. The CDR3 nucleotides read TGCAGTGCTTCTCGGACTAGCGGGAGCGAGACCCAGTACTTC.

This clonotype was recorded at least ten times. The chain carries TRBV20-1 and TRBJ2-7; no firm D call. V was clipped by 3 bases and J by 5 bases, with 5 bases between them. Germline loops: CDR1 DFQATT, CDR2 SNEGSKA (reference sequence). The CDR3 loop spans 10 amino acids. The CDR3 nucleotides read TGCAGTGCTAGTCTGCACGAGCAGTACTTC. Its protein product is CSASLHEQYF.

This clonotype was picked up many times. The chain joins TRBV3-1 to TRBJ2-5; D perhaps matches TRBD2 (5 bases). CDR1 is LGHDT, CDR2 YNNKEL, per germline (reference sequence). V lost 4 bases, J lost 5 bases, and 17 bases lay in between. The CDR3 extends over 15 amino acids. Here the CDR3 DNA reads TGTGCCAGCAGCCCACTCGGCGCGGGCTGGGAGACCCAGTACTTC. Its protein product is CASSPLGAGWETQYF.

Concerning this clonotype: Possible read error: a much larger clone is one base away. The chain employs TRBV5-6 and TRBJ2-3, with D possibly TRBD1 on 5 matching bases. The CDR3 contains 16 residues. V was cut by 1 base and J by 4 bases, with 16 bases left in between. Germline V gives CDR1 SGHDT, CDR2 YYEEEE. The DNA of the CDR3 is TGTGCCAGCAGCTTGCGGGCCAGGGCCCTCCCAGATACGCAGTATTTT. Translation gives CASSLRARALPDTQYF.

This clonotype was observed at least ten times. V is TRBV6-1 and J is TRBJ1-1, with 7 bases that match TRBD1. CDR3 length equals 14 residues. Germline CDR1 is MNHNS and CDR2 is SASEGT. After removal of 6 bases from V and 0 bases from J, the junction contained 4 bases not matched to a gene. Here the CDR3 DNA reads TGTGCCAGCAGGACAGGGACAATGAACACTGAAGCTTTCTTT. Amino acids: CASRTGTMNTEAFF.

In this sample, this clonotype turned up many times. The rearrangement links TRBV29-1 to TRBJ1-2; no reliable D call. In germline, CDR1 is SQVTM, CDR2 ANQGSEA. The CDR3 sequence is 13 residues long. Trimming cost V 0 bases and J 8 bases, with 13 bases left between them. The chain's CDR3 is CSVEEIVMWGYTF. The CDR3 coding sequence is TGCAGCGTTGAAGAAATCGTAATGTGGGGCTACACCTTC.

This clonotype came up many times. The chain employs TRBV7-9 and TRBJ2-7, with a possible D match to TRBD2 (5 bases). The CDR3 loop spans 14 amino acids. Germline V gene sequence: CDR1 SEHNR, CDR2 FQNEAQ (reference sequence). V lost 0 bases, J lost 5 bases, and 11 bases lay in between. The CDR3 reads CASSLAYPGNEQYF. Here the CDR3 DNA reads TGTGCCAGCAGCTTAGCGTACCCGGGGAACGAGCAGTACTTC.

This clonotype was picked up many times. V is TRBV20-1 and J is TRBJ2-2; D gene unclear. Trimming cost V 7 bases and J 7 bases, with 10 bases left between them. Per the germline V gene, CDR1 is DFQATT and CDR2 is SNEGSKA (reference sequence). The CDR3 contains 11 residues. This CDR3 reads CSGTAGGELFF. CDR3 sequence (DNA): TGCAGTGGGACGGCAGGCGGGGAGCTGTTTTTT.

With respect to this clonotype: A clone one base away is much larger, so this may be a read error. The chain couples TRBV28 to TRBJ2-5; the D gene could be TRBD1 or TRBD2 (5 bases each). V was pared by 8 bases and J by 2 bases, with 15 bases between. The CDR3 has 14 residues. CDR1 is MDHEN, CDR2 SYDVKM, per germline. The CDR3 reads CASEGPRPQETQYF. CDR3 DNA sequence: TGTGCCAGCGAGGGGCCCAGACCTCAAGAGACCCAGTACTTC.

This clonotype has at least ten counts. The chain has TRBV3-1 and TRBJ2-1; D is unclear. The CDR3 runs to 12 residues. V shed 1 base and J shed 7 bases, with 5 bases lying between them. CDR1 and CDR2 (germline): LGHDT, YNNKEL (reference sequence). The CDR3 region has the DNA TGTGCCAGCAGCCAAGTTTGGAATGAGCAGTTCTTC. This translates into CASSQVWNEQFF.

This clonotype occurred many times. The chain couples TRBV6-5 to TRBJ2-7, with 7 nucleotides matching TRBD2. Trimming at V came to 6 bases and at J to 0 bases, leaving 5 bases not matched to a gene. The CDR3 contains 14 residues. Germline V lookup: CDR1 MNHEY, CDR2 SVGAGI. The CDR3 region is CASSRQRDSYEQYF. Written as DNA, the CDR3 is TGTGCCAGCAGCCGACAGCGGGACTCCTACGAGCAGTACTTC.